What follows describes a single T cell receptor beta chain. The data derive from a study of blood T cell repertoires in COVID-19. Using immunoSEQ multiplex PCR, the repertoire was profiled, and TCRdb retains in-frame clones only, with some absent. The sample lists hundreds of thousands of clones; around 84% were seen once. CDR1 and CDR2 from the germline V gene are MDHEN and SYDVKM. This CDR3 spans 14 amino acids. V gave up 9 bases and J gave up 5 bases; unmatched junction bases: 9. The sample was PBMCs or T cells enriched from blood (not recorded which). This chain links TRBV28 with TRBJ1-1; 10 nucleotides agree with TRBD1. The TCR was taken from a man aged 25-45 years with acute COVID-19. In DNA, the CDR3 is TGTGCCAGTCGAAGACAGGGGGCGTTTACTGAAGCTTTCTTT. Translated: CASRRQGAFTEAFF.